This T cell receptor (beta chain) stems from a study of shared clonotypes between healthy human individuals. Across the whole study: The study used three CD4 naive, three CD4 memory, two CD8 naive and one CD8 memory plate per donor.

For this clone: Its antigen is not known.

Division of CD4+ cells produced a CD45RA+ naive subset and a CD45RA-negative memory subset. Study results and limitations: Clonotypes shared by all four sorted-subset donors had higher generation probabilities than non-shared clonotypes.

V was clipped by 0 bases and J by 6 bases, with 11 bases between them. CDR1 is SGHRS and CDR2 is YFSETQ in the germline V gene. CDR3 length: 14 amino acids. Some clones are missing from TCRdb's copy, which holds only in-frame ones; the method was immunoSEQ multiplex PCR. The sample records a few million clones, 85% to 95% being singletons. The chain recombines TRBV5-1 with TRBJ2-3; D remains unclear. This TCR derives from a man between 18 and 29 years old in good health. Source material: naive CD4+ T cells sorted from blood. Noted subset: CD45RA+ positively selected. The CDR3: CASSLGPGSDTQYF. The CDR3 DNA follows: TGCGCCAGCAGCTTGGGCCCCGGATCCGATACGCAGTATTTT. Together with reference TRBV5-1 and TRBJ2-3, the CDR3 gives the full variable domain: KAGVTQTPRYLIKTRGQQVTLSCSPISGHRSVSWYQQTPGQGLQFLFEYFSETQRNKGNFPGRFSGRQFSNSRSEMNVSTLELGDSALYLCASSLGPGSDTQYFGPGTRLTVL.